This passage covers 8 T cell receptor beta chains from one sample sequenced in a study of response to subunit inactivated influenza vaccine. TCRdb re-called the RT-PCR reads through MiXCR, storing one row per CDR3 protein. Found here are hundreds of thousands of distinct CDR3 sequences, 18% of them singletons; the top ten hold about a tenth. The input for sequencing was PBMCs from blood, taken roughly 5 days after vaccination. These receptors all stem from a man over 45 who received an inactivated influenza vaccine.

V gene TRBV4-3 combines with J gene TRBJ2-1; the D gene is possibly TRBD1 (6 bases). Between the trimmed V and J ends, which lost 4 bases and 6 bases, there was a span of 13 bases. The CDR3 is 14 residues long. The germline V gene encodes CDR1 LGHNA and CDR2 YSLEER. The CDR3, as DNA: TGCGCCAGCAGCCGCTGGACAGACTCCAATGAGCAGTTCTTC. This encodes CASSRWTDSNEQFF.

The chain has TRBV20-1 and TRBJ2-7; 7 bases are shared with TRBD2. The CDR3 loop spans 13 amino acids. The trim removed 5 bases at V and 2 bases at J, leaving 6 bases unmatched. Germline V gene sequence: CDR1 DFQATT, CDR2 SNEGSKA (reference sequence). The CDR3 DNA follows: TGCAGTGCTCGTAAAGGACTAGCCTACGAGCAGTACTTC. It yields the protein CSARKGLAYEQYF.

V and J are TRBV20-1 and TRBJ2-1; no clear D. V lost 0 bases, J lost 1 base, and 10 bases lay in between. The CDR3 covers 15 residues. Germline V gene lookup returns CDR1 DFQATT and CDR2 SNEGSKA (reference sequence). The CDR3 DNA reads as TGCAGTGCTAGAGAGGGCTGGCTGTCCTACAATGAGCAGTTCTTC. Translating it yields CSAREGWLSYNEQFF.

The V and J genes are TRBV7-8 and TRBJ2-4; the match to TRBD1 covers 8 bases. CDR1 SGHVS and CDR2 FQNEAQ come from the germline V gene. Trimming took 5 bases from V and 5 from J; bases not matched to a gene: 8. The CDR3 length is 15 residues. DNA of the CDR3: TGTGCCAGCAGCAGAGCCAGGGGGCGCGAAAACATTCAGTACTTC. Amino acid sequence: CASSRARGRENIQYF.

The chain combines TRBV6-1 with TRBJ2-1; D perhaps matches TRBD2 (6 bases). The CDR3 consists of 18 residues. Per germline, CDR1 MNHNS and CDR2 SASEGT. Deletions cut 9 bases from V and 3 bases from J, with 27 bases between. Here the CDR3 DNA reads TGTGCCAGGCTCACAACCTCGACCCGGGACTCTCACTACAATGAGCAGTTCTTC. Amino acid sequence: CARLTTSTRDSHYNEQFF.

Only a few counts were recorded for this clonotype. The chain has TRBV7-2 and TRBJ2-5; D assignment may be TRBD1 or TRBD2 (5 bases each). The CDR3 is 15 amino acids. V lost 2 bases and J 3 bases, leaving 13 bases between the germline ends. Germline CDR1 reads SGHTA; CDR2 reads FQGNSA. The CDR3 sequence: CASSLHGTGKETQYF. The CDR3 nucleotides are TGTGCCAGCAGCTTACATGGGACGGGGAAAGAGACCCAGTACTTC.

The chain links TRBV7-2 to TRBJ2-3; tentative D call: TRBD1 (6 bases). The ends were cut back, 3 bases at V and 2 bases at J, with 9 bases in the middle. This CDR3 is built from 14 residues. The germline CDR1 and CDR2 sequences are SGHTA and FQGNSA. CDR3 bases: TGTGCCAGCAGCTTTCAGGGGTTCACAGATACGCAGTATTTT. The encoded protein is CASSFQGFTDTQYF.

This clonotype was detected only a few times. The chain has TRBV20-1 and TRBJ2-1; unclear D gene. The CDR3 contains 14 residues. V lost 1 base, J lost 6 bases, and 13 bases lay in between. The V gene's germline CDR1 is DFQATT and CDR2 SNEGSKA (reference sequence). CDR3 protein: CSARVAASANEQFF. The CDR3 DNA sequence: TGCAGTGCTAGAGTGGCAGCGTCTGCCAATGAGCAGTTCTTC.